This passage covers 8 T cell receptor beta chains from one sample sequenced in a study of beta chain features in type 1 diabetes. Expressed TCRB transcripts got sequenced, as all isolated RNA was reverse transcribed. Here immunoSEQ multiplex PCR was the method, and the copy in TCRdb shows in-frame clones only, minus some. The sample includes a few hundred thousand clones, roughly 13% of them seen just once. The specimen sequenced was naive CD4+ T cells from blood. Receptors were obtained from a man aged 25-40 years in good health.

This clone was found a few times. The chain links TRBV7-2 to TRBJ2-3; D not certain. Between the trimmed V and J ends, which lost 4 bases and 1 base, there was a span of 12 bases. The CDR3 contains 15 residues. From germline, CDR1 is SGHTA and CDR2 FQGNSA. CDR3 nucleotide sequence: TGTGCCAGCAGCTCACGACTGTTCCGCACAGATACGCAGTATTTT. Its protein is CASSSRLFRTDTQYF.

This clone has only a few counts. The rearrangement joins TRBV7-9 to TRBJ2-5; 9 bases line up with TRBD1. The V and J ends lost 5 bases and 7 bases, in that order; junction bases with no gene match: 8. The CDR3 contains 14 residues. CDR1 SEHNR and CDR2 FQNEAQ come from the germline V gene (reference sequence). CDR3 amino acids: CASSRGTGMRTQYF. The CDR3 nucleotides read TGTGCCAGCAGCCGGGGGACAGGGATGAGGACCCAGTACTTC.

V is TRBV27 and J is TRBJ2-1; TRBD2 might be the D (5 bases). CDR1 is MNHEY and CDR2 is SMNVEV in the germline V gene (reference sequence). Trimming removed 5 bases from V and 12 bases from J, with 20 bases in between. CDR3 length: 14 amino acids. CDR3 in DNA: TGTGCCAGCAGTCCTCATCGGACCCACCGGGGGCAGTTCTTC. This sequence encodes CASSPHRTHRGQFF.

This clone was counted only a few times. This sequence joins TRBV7-2 and TRBJ2-5; the D gene could be TRBD1 or TRBD2 (5 bases each). Germline CDR1 SGHTA, CDR2 FQGNSA. This CDR3 has 15 residues. V gave up 1 base and J gave up 2 bases, with 11 bases separating them. CDR3 loop: CASSLGLGRQETQYF. In DNA, the CDR3 is TGTGCCAGCAGCTTAGGACTGGGACGGCAAGAGACCCAGTACTTC.

This clone turned up a few times. The chain recombines TRBV6-5 with TRBJ2-3; D remains unclear. V lost 5 bases, J lost 5 bases, and 5 bases lay in between. Germline V gene sequence: CDR1 MNHEY, CDR2 SVGAGI. CDR3 length: 11 residues. The CDR3 DNA follows: TGTGCCAGCAGTGAGCTAGATACGCAGTATTTT. It codes for CASSELDTQYF.

This clone turned up a few times. The gene calls are TRBV7-9 and TRBJ2-2; D is ambiguous. The CDR3 runs to 14 residues. Germline V gene sequence: CDR1 SEHNR, CDR2 FQNEAQ (reference sequence). The V and J ends lost 5 bases and 7 bases respectively, with 14 bases between them. As DNA, the CDR3 is TGTGCCAGCAGCCCCCAGTCCTCGGGCGGGGAGCTGTTTTTT. This sequence encodes CASSPQSSGGELFF.

This chain joins TRBV5-1 and TRBJ1-4; D ambiguous. CDR1 and CDR2 (germline): SGHRS, YFSETQ. The CDR3 covers 14 residues. Trimming removed 0 bases at V and 5 bases at J, with 8 bases between. Here the CDR3 reads CASSLGSSNEKLFF. The CDR3 DNA sequence: TGCGCCAGCAGCTTGGGGTCCAGCAATGAAAAACTGTTTTTT.

This clone was picked up a small number of times. The chain carries TRBV13 and TRBJ2-3; 9 nucleotides align to TRBD2. CDR3 length: 16 residues. CDR1 PRHDT and CDR2 FYEKMQ come from the germline V gene (reference sequence). V shed 5 bases, J shed 6 bases, and the junction held 12 bases outside the gene matches. The CDR3 region has the DNA TGTGCCAGCAGCACCACCAAGGGACTAGCAATGGATACGCAGTATTTT. Encoded protein: CASSTTKGLAMDTQYF.